This TCR beta chain was retrieved from a study of cytomegalovirus exposure and HLA in healthy donors. Amplification used 60 Vbeta primers and 13 Jbeta primers. The assay was immunoSEQ multiplex PCR, and TCRdb's table has in-frame clones only and misses some. The table shows under 200,000 clones, with roughly 74% occurring only once. The sequence was collected from a woman in her twenties or thirties in good health and CMV-seronegative. The source material was PBMCs.

The CDR3 protein is CASSLASGSGTDTQYF. The CDR3 DNA follows: TGCGCCAGCAGCTTGGCCAGCGGTAGCGGCACAGATACGCAGTATTTT. The chain uses TRBV5-1 and TRBJ2-3, with a tentative D call TRBD2 (5 bases). V gave up 0 bases and J gave up 1 base, with 12 bases separating them. Germline V gives CDR1 SGHRS, CDR2 YFSETQ. The CDR3 sequence is 16 residues long.